This paragraph covers one T cell receptor (beta chain) sequence. Its antigen is not identified. For the second PCR, which ran for roughly 6 to 12 cycles, a sample-barcoded 5' primer and a J-beta primer mix were used. TCRdb redid the calling of the 5' RACE reads with MiXCR, one entry per CDR3 protein. The sample lists about 780,000 distinct CDR3 sequences, roughly 24% occurring once. The CDR3 covers 15 residues. Germline CDR1 is MGHRA and CDR2 is YSYEKL. The trim removed 4 bases at V and 4 bases at J, leaving 5 bases unmatched. The data were taken from a study of blood T cells in healthy people across ages. Study observations and caveats: Diversity of TCR beta correlated strongly with naive T cell percentage.

These records were also assigned to another study, of T cells of mothers and their children.

The receptor was derived from a boy younger than 18 in good health. The chain couples TRBV4-1 to TRBJ2-2; 8 bases line up with TRBD2. Sequencing input: blood. The CDR3 DNA sequence: TGCGCCAGCAGCCCAGCGGGGGAGGTCACCGGGGAGCTGTTTTTT. Translating it yields CASSPAGEVTGELFF.